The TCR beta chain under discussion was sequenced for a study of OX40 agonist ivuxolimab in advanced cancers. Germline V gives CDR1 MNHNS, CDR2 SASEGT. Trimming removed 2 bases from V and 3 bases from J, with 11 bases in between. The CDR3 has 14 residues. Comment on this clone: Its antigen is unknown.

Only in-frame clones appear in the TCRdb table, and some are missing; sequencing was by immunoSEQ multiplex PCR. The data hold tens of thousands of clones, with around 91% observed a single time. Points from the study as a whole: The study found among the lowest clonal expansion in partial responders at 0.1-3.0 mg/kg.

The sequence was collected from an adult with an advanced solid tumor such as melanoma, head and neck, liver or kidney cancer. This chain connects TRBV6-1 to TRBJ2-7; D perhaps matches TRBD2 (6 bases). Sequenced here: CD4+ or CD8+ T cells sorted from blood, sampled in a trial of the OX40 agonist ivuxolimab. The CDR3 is CASSERGTYYEQYV. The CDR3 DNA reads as TGTGCCAGCAGTGAACGGGGGACGTACTACGAGCAGTACGTC.